A selection of T cell receptor beta chains follows, all from one sample in a study of Ad26.COV2.S vaccination and SARS-CoV-2 variants. Sequencing used immunoSEQ multiplex PCR; TCRdb keeps in-frame clones, though not all of them. The sample has 300,000 to 400,000 clones, 86% seen once. The sequences come from peripheral blood, collected in a trial of Ad26.COV2.S vaccine versus placebo. Source of these receptors: a person between 18 and 59 years old who received the Ad26.COV2.S COVID-19 vaccine or a placebo. Each CDR3 is given with its conserved first and last residue. Each record gives: D gene, clone size, V gene, J gene, CDR3 DNA, CDR3 protein. D genes are given only for firm matches. Size is stated for part of the rows, as once, few or many counts, or as a class when the clone is expanded.

>.|.|TRBV6-2/TRBV6-3|TRBJ1-1
TGTGCCAGCAGTTATCAGGCGGCTAGCACTGAAGCTTTCTTT
CASSYQAASTEAFF
>.|.|TRBV27|TRBJ1-2
TGTGCCAGCAGTTTATCAGGAGCGTATGGCTACACCTTC
CASSLSGAYGYTF
>TRBD1|.|TRBV10-3|TRBJ2-7
TGTGCCATCAGTGAAGGAGGAGCCTCACGGGACAGGGCTTTAGGGGAGCAGTACTTC
CAISEGGASRDRALGEQYF
>TRBD2|.|TRBV7-2|TRBJ2-5
TGTGCCAGCACGGCAGGGGCGGGAGGACAAGAGACCCAGTACTTC
CASTAGAGGQETQYF
>.|.|TRBV10-2|TRBJ2-3
TGCGCCAGCAGTTTGGAGGATACGCAGTATTTT
CASSLEDTQYF
>.|.|TRBV6-5|TRBJ2-7
TGTGCCAGCATCGGAGGCTGGGTCGAGCAGTACTTC
CASIGGWVEQYF
>.|.|TRBV5-5|TRBJ1-1
TGTGCCAGCAGACGGGGGTTGAACACTGAAGCTTTCTTT
CASRRGLNTEAFF
>.|.|TRBV12-3/TRBV12-4|TRBJ2-7
TGTGCCAGCAGCCCGGACAGCTTCGGCGAGCAGTACTTC
CASSPDSFGEQYF
>TRBD2|.|TRBV4-1|TRBJ2-7
TGCGCCAGCAGCCAACAACCTAGCGGGGGCGCCTCATACGAGCAGTACTTC
CASSQQPSGGASYEQYF
>TRBD2|.|TRBV7-2|TRBJ2-3
TGTGCCAGCAGCCCAGGGACTAGGACTGATACGCAGTATTTT
CASSPGTRTDTQYF
>TRBD1|.|TRBV7-9|TRBJ2-1
TGTGCCAGCAGCTACCACAGGGGATATGAGCAGTTCTTC
CASSYHRGYEQFF
>.|.|TRBV2|TRBJ2-1
TGTGCCAGCAGTGGAGCGGGTCACAATGAGCAGTTCTTC
CASSGAGHNEQFF
>TRBD1|.|TRBV5-1|TRBJ2-2
TGCGCCAGCAGCTGGGGGACAGGGGGAACCGGGGAGCTGTTTTTT
CASSWGTGGTGELFF
>TRBD1|.|TRBV28|TRBJ2-1
TGTGCCAGCAGTTTACGGGTATACAGGACAGGGGTCAATGAGCAGTTCTTC
CASSLRVYRTGVNEQFF
>.|.|TRBV3-1/TRBV3-2|TRBJ2-5
TGTGCCAGCAGCCAAGGGCGCGGCCAAGAGACCCAGTACTTC
CASSQGRGQETQYF
>.|.|TRBV6-1|TRBJ1-3
TGTGCCAGCAGTGAGAAGGGCAGGAACACCATATATTTT
CASSEKGRNTIYF
>TRBD1|.|TRBV6-5|TRBJ1-2
TGTGCCAGCTCGGCGACAGGGAACTATGGCTACACCTTC
CASSATGNYGYTF
>.|.|TRBV6-2/TRBV6-3|TRBJ2-7
TGTGCCAGCAGTTACGATCTAGCGAGCTACGAGCAGTACTTC
CASSYDLASYEQYF
>.|.|TRBV6-5|TRBJ1-1
TGTGCCAGCACCACGACAGGGAACACTGAAGCTTTCTTT
CASTTTGNTEAFF
>.|many|TRBV2|TRBJ1-2
TGTGCCAGCAGACCGGGACGGAAAAACTATGGCTACACCTTC
CASRPGRKNYGYTF
>.|.|TRBV28|TRBJ1-5
TGTGCCAGCAGTTTAGTACACCAAGGCCCAGGCAATCAGCCCCAGCATTTT
CASSLVHQGPGNQPQHF
>TRBD2|.|TRBV7-2|TRBJ2-5
TGTGCCAGCAGCAGAACCCGGACTAGCGGGACCGGGGAGACCCAGTACTTC
CASSRTRTSGTGETQYF
>.|.|TRBV6-5|TRBJ1-2
TGTGCCAGCACCAACTGGGGGGTCTATGGCTACACCTTC
CASTNWGVYGYTF
>.|.|TRBV3-1/TRBV3-2|TRBJ2-5
TGTGCCAGCAGCCGGGGACAAGAGACCCAGTACTTC
CASSRGQETQYF
>.|.|TRBV12-5|TRBJ2-1
TGTGCTAGTCCCAGGGGGGGGGCCCGGAATGAGCAGTTCTTC
CASPRGGARNEQFF
>.|.|TRBV6-6|TRBJ1-5
TGTGCCAGCGGGATACAGGGAAACAATCAGCCCCAGCATTTT
CASGIQGNNQPQHF
>TRBD1|.|TRBV5-1|TRBJ2-7
TGCGCCAGCAGCTTGTCCGGGACAGGGACCGAGCAGTACTTC
CASSLSGTGTEQYF